The 20 T cell receptor beta chains listed next were all sequenced from one sample in a study of glioma-infiltrating T cells after dendritic cell vaccination (TCRdb year 2016). The library was generated by the immunoSEQ multiplex PCR assay. The clones in this table, taken by TCRdb from immuneACCESS, are in-frame only. Not every clone is retained; where verified, under half of the shortfall comes from an unresolved V gene, and the cause of the rest is unknown. The sample table records tens of thousands of clones; about 86% of these occur just once. 7.9% of the sample comes from the top ten. Source: blood, taken before dendritic cell vaccination. These receptors all stem from a human donor with glioblastoma.

The chain carries TRBV4-3 and TRBJ2-1; weak D call: TRBD2 (7 bases). Trimming removed 3 bases at V and 3 bases at J, with 12 bases between. Germline V gene lookup returns CDR1 LGHNA and CDR2 YSLEER. The CDR3 runs to 15 residues. CDR3: CASSQKGGVYNEQFF. The CDR3 DNA reads TGCGCCAGCAGCCAGAAAGGGGGGGTCTACAATGAGCAGTTCTTC.

Notes on this clone: Other nucleotide sequences in the sample specify the same CDR3. The CDR3 reads CASSQDRENQPQHF. The CDR3 coding sequence is TGTGCCAGCAGCCAGGACAGGGAAAATCAGCCCCAGCATTTT. The gene calls are TRBV4-2 and TRBJ1-5; 8 bases align to TRBD1. This CDR3 contains 14 residues. Per germline, CDR1 LGHNA and CDR2 YNFKEQ. Losses at the gene ends were 3 bases for V and 4 bases for J; bases not matched to a gene: 2.

This clone has just a few counts. The chain carries TRBV6-5 and TRBJ2-7; 9 nucleotides align to TRBD1. The J segment lost 7 bases and the V segment lost 5 bases, leaving 9 bases of the junction unmatched. Germline CDR1 reads MNHEY; CDR2 reads SVGAGI. The CDR3 extends over 14 amino acids. CDR3 in DNA: TGTGCCAGCAGTGGGGGACAGGGTATGAGTGAGCAGTACTTC. Its protein is CASSGGQGMSEQYF.

The chain carries TRBV27 and TRBJ2-5; a possible D gene is TRBD1 (5 bases). With the DNA end fitting TRBJ2-7 better, the J assignment may be wrong. The CDR3 consists of 14 residues. The germline gives CDR1 MNHEY, CDR2 SMNVEV (reference sequence). CDR3 DNA: TGTGCCAGCAGTCAGACAGAATCAGTCAACGAGCAGTACTTC. Translation: CASSQTESVNEQYF.

The chain combines TRBV6-1 with TRBJ2-3; no clear D. Trimming took 7 bases from V and 2 from J, leaving 7 bases between them. CDR3 length equals 12 residues. In germline, CDR1 is MNHNS, CDR2 SASEGT. The CDR3 DNA is TGTGCCAGCACCCACTACACAGATACGCAGTATTTT. As protein: CASTHYTDTQYF.

The rearrangement links TRBV15 to TRBJ2-3; D is unclear. The CDR3 is made up of 13 amino acids. Trimming took 5 bases from V and 2 from J, leaving 8 bases between them. The germline V gene has CDR1 LNHNV and CDR2 YYDKDF (reference sequence). CDR3 coding DNA: TGTGCCACCAGCCTCCACTACACAGATACGCAGTATTTT. Its translation is CATSLHYTDTQYF.

The CDR3 is CASSPEDRPGREQYF. For the CDR3, the DNA is TGTGCCAGCTCACCCGAGGACAGGCCGGGAAGGGAGCAGTACTTC. The genes are TRBV18 and TRBJ2-7; TRBD1 agrees at 7 bases. Germline CDR1 and CDR2: KGHSH and LQKENI. Trimming cost V 3 bases and J 7 bases; bases outside gene matches: 12. The CDR3 sequence is 15 residues long.

CDR3 amino acids: CASSPSDSLEAFF. CDR3 bases: TGTGCCAGCAGTCCGTCGGACAGCCTGGAAGCTTTCTTT. The V gene is TRBV27, the J gene TRBJ1-1, with D perhaps matching TRBD1 (6 bases). V lost 5 bases to trimming and J lost 8 bases, with 15 bases between them. The length of the CDR3 is 13 residues. The germline CDR1 and CDR2 sequences are MNHEY and SMNVEV (reference sequence).

This chain uses TRBV4-1 with TRBJ1-5, with D possibly being TRBD1 (5 bases). Trimming took 0 bases from V and 6 from J, leaving 12 bases between them. CDR3 length equals 15 residues. Germline V CDR1 and CDR2: MGHRA, YSYEKL. The CDR3 coding sequence is TGCGCCAGCAGCCAAGAGGGTGGCAGGGCTCAGCCCCAGCATTTT. This codes for CASSQEGGRAQPQHF.

This clone has just a few counts. The rearrangement joins TRBV2 to TRBJ1-5, with 8 bases aligning to TRBD1. CDR1 is SNHLY, CDR2 FYNNEI, per germline. There are 13 residues in the CDR3. V was pared by 4 bases and J by 7 bases, with 3 bases of the junction left unmatched. CDR3 sequence (DNA): TGTGCCAGCAGTGTACAGGGGGGACAGCCCCAGCATTTT. Its protein product is CASSVQGGQPQHF.

The chain recombines TRBV19 with TRBJ1-5; perhaps TRBD1 as D (5 bases). V dropped 5 bases and J dropped 3 bases, with 11 bases sitting between them. CDR3 length: 14 amino acids. Germline values: CDR1 LNHDA, CDR2 SQIVND (reference sequence). The CDR3 region has the DNA TGTGCCAGTAGTCGGACATACCTCAATCAGCCCCAGCATTTT. It encodes CASSRTYLNQPQHF.

This clone was detected a few times. The DNA is left out, because the CDR3 cannot be placed on it with certainty; the CDR3 is given as TCRdb lists it. This chain joins TRBV21-1 and TRBJ1-6; the table names TRBD1, a call not compared with the DNA. TRBV21-1 is a listed pseudogene. 16 amino acids form the CDR3, both terminal residues included. The chain's CDR3 is CASSKVGQGACSPLHF.

The chain is built from TRBV7-2 and TRBJ1-6; D is unclear. With 0 bases removed from V and 5 bases from J, the gap between germline ends came to 8 bases. Germline V gives CDR1 SGHTA, CDR2 FQGNSA. The CDR3 covers 15 residues. In nucleotides, the CDR3 is TGTGCCAGCAGCTTAGCGGCGGAGGATAATTCACCCCTCCACTTT. Translating gives CASSLAAEDNSPLHF.

This chain connects TRBV2 to TRBJ2-3, with 8 bases aligning to TRBD1. The V segment lost 8 bases and the J segment 2 bases; nucleotides outside the gene matches: 12. Germline V gene data show CDR1 as SNHLY and CDR2 as FYNNEI. The length of the CDR3 is 16 residues. In DNA, the CDR3 is TGTGCCAGCGAGGAGACAGGGGTCTCCCTCACAGATACGCAGTATTTT. Translated: CASEETGVSLTDTQYF.

The chain carries TRBV27 and TRBJ2-1; D may be TRBD2 (6 bases). Germline values: CDR1 MNHEY, CDR2 SMNVEV (reference sequence). CDR3 length: 16 amino acids. Trimming left V 4 bases short and J 2 bases short, with 15 bases between. The CDR3, as DNA: TGTGCCAGCAGTTCTCGTGGGGCGGGGCCCTACAATGAGCAGTTCTTC. Its protein is CASSSRGAGPYNEQFF.

The rearrangement links TRBV7-9 to TRBJ2-7, with 7 bases aligning to TRBD1. V trimming: 5 bases; J trimming: 3 bases; junction bases outside the gene matches: 10. There are 15 residues in the CDR3. Germline V CDR1 and CDR2: SEHNR, FQNEAQ (reference sequence). In nucleotides, the CDR3 is TGTGCCAGCAGCAACCCCAGGGACAGTTACTACGAGCAGTACTTC. Its translation is CASSNPRDSYYEQYF.

The V and J genes are TRBV30 and TRBJ1-4; 9 bases map to TRBD1. V was pared by 2 bases and J by 7 bases, with 11 bases of the junction left unmatched. The CDR3 consists of 16 residues. Germline V lookup: CDR1 GTSNPN, CDR2 SVGIG (reference sequence). CDR3 amino acids: CAWSTPDRGFREKLFF. The CDR3 region has the DNA TGTGCCTGGAGTACACCCGACAGGGGGTTTCGTGAAAAACTGTTTTTT.

The rearrangement joins TRBV4-1 to TRBJ1-1; D gene uncertain. The germline V gene encodes CDR1 MGHRA and CDR2 YSYEKL. The CDR3 extends over 13 amino acids. The V and J ends lost 2 bases and 10 bases respectively, with 14 bases between them. CDR3 in DNA: TGCGCCAGCAGCCAAAATTTAGAAGAGAGAGCTTTCTTT. Its protein product is CASSQNLEERAFF.

The chain is built from TRBV2 and TRBJ1-1, with a tentative D call TRBD1 (5 bases). Trimming removed 5 bases at V and 5 bases at J, with 15 bases between. Per the germline V gene, CDR1 is SNHLY and CDR2 is FYNNEI. This CDR3 is 14 amino acids long. The CDR3 nucleotides read TGTGCCAGCAGTATTTCGCCTCAGGGAACTGAAGCTTTCTTT. Translation gives CASSISPQGTEAFF. Combining the CDR3 with reference TRBV2 and TRBJ1-1 gives the whole variable domain EPEVTQTPSHQVTQMGQEVILRCVPISNHLYFYWYRQILGQKVEFLVSFYNNEISEKSEIFDDQFSVERPDGSNFTLKIRSTKLEDSAMYFCASSISPQGTEAFFGQGTRLTVV.

The J gene is TRBJ1-2, the V gene TRBV2; 9 bases align to TRBD1. Losses at the gene ends were 10 bases for V and 1 base for J; bases not matched to a gene: 4. The germline gives CDR1 SNHLY, CDR2 FYNNEI. The CDR3 runs to 13 residues. CDR3 DNA sequence: TGTGCCACCCGGGACAGGGATAACTATGGCTACACCTTC. This translates into CATRDRDNYGYTF.